This T cell receptor (beta chain) was recorded in a study of Tregs in tolerant kidney transplant recipients (dated by TCRdb to between 2019 and 2020). Regarding the study in general: The study applied TCRbeta sequencing to find donor-specific regulatory T cells before combined kidney and bone marrow transplantation and then followed those same cells after transplant. Several methods of expanding Tregs specific for an allogeneic donor were compared by TCRbeta repertoire sequencing in a few healthy controls. The paper's findings and limits, for the study overall: The most biologically relevant and donor-specific TCRbeta repertoire appeared to be identified by expanding Tregs with activated donor B cells. Biological reproducibility was not examined directly, but technical replication error appeared to be minimal. The study was limited by small patient numbers, and the findings need validation in larger populations and under other immunosuppression protocols.

For TCRbeta CDR3 sequencing, genomic DNA from the sorted cells was extracted using the QIAGEN DNeasy Blood and Tissue Kit. High-throughput TCRbeta CDR3 sequencing was carried out commercially through immunoSEQ, with PCR amplification with bias correction and internal controls included. The original pipeline was this. Unique productive TCRbeta sequences were defined by CDR3 nucleotide sequence when primers matched and otherwise by CDR3 amino acid sequence together with Vbeta and Jbeta genes. To correct for sorting error, sequences found in more than one sorted population at a frequency ratio of 2:1 or less were discarded, and the remaining shared sequences were assigned to the population with the higher frequency. Sequences were defined as donor-reactive when expanded at least 5-fold in CFSE-low cells versus unstimulated cells and present at a frequency of at least 0.01% in CFSE-low cells. Jensen-Shannon divergence calculated on the top 100 TCRbeta sequences ranked by frequency was used to measure repertoire divergence. For samples with multiple sequencing runs, sorting error was corrected in each run separately before the runs were combined. TCRdb mirrors the immuneACCESS table, restricted to in-frame sequences. Some clones are absent from its copies; in checked studies, under half trace to an unresolved V gene, and the reason for the others is unknown. V, J and clone size are those of that table, while D and trimming were read from the DNA. The sample table shows under 50,000 clones, and 75% to 95% are seen once. About 0.7% of the sample is taken by the ten largest.

The CDR3 contains 15 residues, cysteine and phenylalanine counted. Of the read, only the CDR3 DNA is kept; its 45 bases are in frame from base 1. The germline V gene supplies CDR1 MGHRA and CDR2 YSYEKL. V gives up 1 base and J gives up 1 base, and the segment between their germline ends measures 10 bases. Thawed PBMCs were FACS-sorted into unstimulated Tregs (CD4+CD25+CD127-), CD4+ non-Tregs (CD4+CD25-), CD4 cells and CD8 cells. Prior to Treg sorting, thawed PBMCs were rested overnight with approximately 210 IU/ml IL-2 at 37 degrees C. Blood from healthy controls was obtained either as purchased buffy coats or from healthy volunteers. Healthy control blood was processed to PBMCs by Ficoll density gradient and cryopreserved, and patient PBMCs were collected before and after transplant. Of note for this clone: What antigen it recognizes has not been identified. Per-base qualities were not stored, and no clone one base away is much larger.

The rearranged segments are TRBV4-1 and TRBJ2-5, with the D segment identity uncertain. The receptor was derived from a human donor in good health. Material for sequencing was Tregs from blood. The CDR3 reads as follows: CASSQARGFQETQYF. The DNA is TGCGCCAGCAGCCAAGCTAGAGGATTCCAAGAGACCCAGTACTTC.